This passage covers 21 T cell receptor beta chains from one sample sequenced in a study of cytotoxic CD8 clonotypes in ibrutinib-treated CLL. The repertoire was sequenced with immunoSEQ multiplex PCR; TCRdb's copy has only in-frame clones and lacks some. The table includes about 130,000 clones, roughly three quarters detected once. This specimen consisted of PBMCs, obtained after 12 months of ibrutinib treatment. The receptors shown here come from a human donor with chronic lymphocytic leukemia.

As for this clone: A much larger clone differs by one base, so this may be a read error. V and J are TRBV7-6 and TRBJ1-1; D gene unclear. The length of the CDR3 is 13 residues. V was shortened by 1 base and J by 1 base, with 4 bases between the two germline ends. Germline values: CDR1 SGHVS, CDR2 FNYEAQ. The CDR3 loop is CASSLGENTEAFF. The DNA of the CDR3 is TGTGCCAGCAGCTTAGGAGAGAACACTGAAGCTTTCTTT.

This clone turned up a few times. This chain links TRBV18 with TRBJ2-2, with 7 bases identical to TRBD2. J lost 6 bases, V lost 2 bases, and 9 bases had no gene match. Germline V gives CDR1 KGHSH, CDR2 LQKENI. The CDR3 runs 16 residues. Written as DNA, the CDR3 is TGTGCCAGCTCACCATCGAGACTAGCAAAATCCGGGGAGCTGTTTTTT. It yields the protein CASSPSRLAKSGELFF. The variable domain in full, completed from reference TRBV18 and TRBJ2-2, reads NAGVMQNPRHLVRRRGQEARLRCSPMKGHSHVYWYRQLPEEGLKFMVYLQKENIIDESGMPKERFSAEFPKEGPSILRIQQVVRGDSAAYFCASSPSRLAKSGELFFGEGSRLTVL.

The rearrangement joins TRBV18 to TRBJ2-4; D ambiguous. Germline V gives CDR1 KGHSH, CDR2 LQKENI. The CDR3 is made up of 15 amino acids. Trimming shortened V by 3 bases and J by 9 bases, and 18 bases separated the two germline ends. The CDR3 DNA is TGTGCCAGCTCACCTACCGGTACAGTCGAGACCATTCAGTACTTC. Protein: CASSPTGTVETIQYF.

This clone was observed a handful of times. V is TRBV18 and J is TRBJ2-2; 9 nucleotides agree with TRBD2. From germline, CDR1 is KGHSH and CDR2 LQKENI. The CDR3 spans 15 residues. Unmatched junction bases numbered 4, after V lost 1 base and J lost 7 bases. This CDR3 is CASSPLAGEVGELFF. CDR3 in DNA: TGTGCCAGCTCACCACTAGCGGGAGAGGTCGGGGAGCTGTTTTTT.

The CDR3 DNA sequence: TGTGCCAGCAGCTTTATCGGGTACGAGCAGTACTTC. Its protein is CASSFIGYEQYF. The chain carries TRBV7-2 and TRBJ2-7; no definite D call. The germline V gene has CDR1 SGHTA and CDR2 FQGNSA. V dropped 3 bases and J dropped 4 bases, with 7 bases sitting between them. This CDR3 is built from 12 residues.

This clone was observed a few times. This chain uses TRBV18 with TRBJ2-5; either TRBD1 or TRBD2 may supply D (5 bases each). V was clipped by 1 base and J by 5 bases, with 11 bases between them. Germline loops: CDR1 KGHSH, CDR2 LQKENI. The CDR3 runs 14 residues. The CDR3 coding sequence is TGTGCCAGCTCACCACTTCAGGGCGGGGAGACCCAGTACTTC. This sequence encodes CASSPLQGGETQYF.

The chain couples TRBV6-1 to TRBJ1-5; D is ambiguous. This CDR3 comprises 14 residues. The germline V gene has CDR1 MNHNS and CDR2 SASEGT. Trimming took off 10 bases at V and 5 bases at J, with 18 bases between the two ends. DNA for the CDR3: TGTGCCACCATGAGGCTCGCTGGCGATCAGCCCCAGCATTTT. Translating it yields CATMRLAGDQPQHF.

CDR3 nucleotides: TGTGCCAGTAGTATAGATCTTGCAGGGCGGAATGGCTACACCTTC. Translating gives CASSIDLAGRNGYTF. This rearrangement joins TRBV19 to TRBJ1-2; a weak D match, TRBD1 (5 bases). The CDR3 consists of 15 residues. The V end was cut by 0 bases, the J end by 6 bases, with 14 bases between. Germline CDR1 and CDR2: LNHDA and SQIVND (reference sequence).

V gene TRBV10-3 combines with J gene TRBJ2-7, with D possibly being TRBD1 (6 bases). Germline-derived CDR1 and CDR2 are ENHRY and SYGVKD. This CDR3 is built from 15 residues. Trimming shortened V by 7 bases and J by 3 bases, and 19 bases separated the two germline ends. The CDR3 DNA is TGTGCCATCAAGGAACAGGGCGGGTCAAACTACGAGCAGTACTTC. This sequence encodes CAIKEQGGSNYEQYF.

This clone was seen a single time. The chain recombines TRBV5-4 with TRBJ1-2; 7 bases line up with TRBD1. There are 13 residues in the CDR3. CDR1 and CDR2 from the germline V gene are SGHNT and YYREEE (reference sequence). V shed 2 bases and J 5 bases; nucleotides not matched to a gene: 3. In DNA, the CDR3 is TGTGCCAGCAGCTTCACAGGGGTGTATGGCTACACCTTC. This gives the protein CASSFTGVYGYTF. Drawing the rest from reference TRBV5-4 and TRBJ1-2, the complete variable domain is ETGVTQSPTHLIKTRGQQVTLRCSSQSGHNTVSWYQQALGQGPQFIFQYYREEENGRGNFPPRFSGLQFPNYSSELNVNALELDDSALYLCASSFTGVYGYTFGSGTRLTVV.

This rearrangement joins TRBV5-1 to TRBJ2-2; TRBD1 agrees at 8 bases. Germline-derived CDR1 and CDR2 are SGHRS and YFSETQ. The CDR3 length is 17 residues. V gave up 4 bases and J gave up 4 bases; unmatched junction bases: 12. CDR3 residues: CASSMRSLTGGTGELFF. The CDR3 region has the DNA TGCGCCAGCAGCATGAGATCACTCACAGGGGGCACCGGGGAGCTGTTTTTT.

J is TRBJ2-1 and V is TRBV10-3; 14 bases agree with TRBD2. CDR1 and CDR2 from the germline V gene are ENHRY and SYGVKD. This CDR3 comprises 15 residues. With 2 bases clipped from V and 15 bases from J, the junction kept 9 bases outside the gene matches. CDR3 bases: TGTGCCATCAGTGAGGGACTAGCGGGAGGCCCTACAGGGTTCTTC. Translation: CAISEGLAGGPTGFF.

The chain links TRBV30 to TRBJ2-7, with 7 nucleotides matching TRBD1. CDR1 is GTSNPN, CDR2 SVGIG, per germline (reference sequence). The CDR3 consists of 11 residues. V lost 8 bases to trimming and J lost 1 base; unmatched junction nucleotides: 2. The CDR3 sequence: CAGQESYEQYF. As DNA, the CDR3 is TGTGCCGGACAGGAGTCCTACGAGCAGTACTTC.

J is TRBJ1-1 and V is TRBV2; 8 nucleotides match TRBD1. Germline CDR1 and CDR2: SNHLY and FYNNEI. The CDR3 length is 13 residues. V dropped 5 bases and J dropped 6; count of bases not matched to a gene: 5. DNA for the CDR3: TGTGCCAGCAGTCGGACAGGGACCGCTGAAGCTTTCTTT. It yields the protein CASSRTGTAEAFF.

This chain links TRBV27 with TRBJ2-7; D unclear. Germline values: CDR1 MNHEY, CDR2 SMNVEV (reference sequence). V was trimmed by 6 bases and J by 6 bases, leaving 21 bases between them. The CDR3 contains 15 residues. Written as DNA, the CDR3 is TGTGCCAGCAGAAGTACGTCACTCGCCATGCTCGAGCAGTACTTC. It is translated as CASRSTSLAMLEQYF.

The rearrangement uses TRBV4-2 and TRBJ2-7, with D hard to call. The germline V and J ends were trimmed by 1 base and 6 bases, with 4 bases remaining between them. CDR1 and CDR2 (germline): LGHNA, YNFKEQ. The CDR3 is 11 amino acids. The CDR3 here is CASSQGSEQYF. The CDR3 nucleotides are TGTGCCAGCAGCCAAGGATCCGAGCAGTACTTC.

This chain uses TRBV15 with TRBJ2-2; 9 positions agree with TRBD2. Germline V gene lookup returns CDR1 LNHNV and CDR2 YYDKDF (reference sequence). V shed 0 bases, J shed 4 bases, and the junction held 3 bases outside the gene matches. This CDR3 spans 16 amino acids. The CDR3 spells CATSRDTLAGTGELFF. The CDR3 DNA follows: TGTGCCACCAGCAGAGATACACTAGCGGGCACCGGGGAGCTGTTTTTT.

The V and J genes are TRBV5-1 and TRBJ2-3; either TRBD1 or TRBD2 may supply D (5 bases each). V was clipped by 4 bases and J by 8 bases, with 23 bases between them. Germline-derived CDR1 and CDR2 are SGHRS and YFSETQ. The CDR3 sequence is 16 residues long. CDR3 sequence reads: CASSLNRDGGSRTQYF. Here the CDR3 DNA reads TGCGCCAGCAGCCTGAACCGGGACGGAGGTTCCCGTACGCAGTATTTT.

The rearrangement uses TRBV9 and TRBJ1-1, with D possibly TRBD1 on 5 matching bases. There are 15 residues in the CDR3. The germline gives CDR1 SGDLS, CDR2 YYNGEE. With 3 bases removed from V and 4 bases from J, the gap between germline ends came to 16 bases. Here the CDR3 DNA reads TGTGCCAGCAGCGAAACGGGGGAGACCGGCACTGAAGCTTTCTTT. Translated, it gives CASSETGETGTEAFF. Complete variable domain (other parts from reference TRBV9 and TRBJ1-1): DSGVTQTPKHLITATGQRVTLRCSPRSGDLSVYWYQQSLDQGLQFLIQYYNGEERAKGNILERFSAQQFPDLHSELNLSSLELGDSALYFCASSETGETGTEAFFGQGTRLTVV.

The chain joins TRBV7-3 to TRBJ1-1; 7 bases line up with TRBD1. This CDR3 contains 13 residues. V dropped 5 bases and J dropped 4; count of bases not matched to a gene: 4. From germline, CDR1 is SGHTA and CDR2 FQGTGA. In DNA form, the CDR3 reads TGTGCCAGCAGCGTGACAGGGTCCACTGAAGCTTTCTTT. It is translated as CASSVTGSTEAFF.

The J gene is TRBJ2-1, the V gene TRBV7-2; no firm D call. Germline-derived CDR1 and CDR2 are SGHTA and FQGNSA. The CDR3 sequence is 16 residues long. The V end was cut by 5 bases, the J end by 5 bases, with 19 bases between. CDR3 loop: CASSLFFETAHNEQFF. In nucleotides, the CDR3 is TGTGCCAGCAGCCTCTTTTTCGAGACTGCACACAATGAGCAGTTCTTC.